This entry lists 16 T cell receptor beta chains sequenced from one sample in a study of post-analysis software for immune sequencing data. Study-level results: Compared with controls, patients had more of about 5 TRBV segments, including TRBV5-6, TRBV5-1 and TRBV20-1.

Tagging with unique molecular identifiers was a feature of the TCR beta cDNA libraries. TCRdb redid the calling of the PCR reads with MiXCR, one entry per CDR3 protein. The table shows approximately 630,000 distinct CDR3 sequences, with 55% to 70% occurring only once. The antigens these receptors bind are not known. Sequencing was carried out using blood. The source of these receptors is a girl aged 2 to 10 with multiple sclerosis.

The gene calls are TRBV2 and TRBJ1-5; maybe TRBD1 (5 bases). Trimming pared 6 bases from V and 7 bases from J, leaving 19 bases between. The CDR3 extends over 15 amino acids. CDR1 SNHLY and CDR2 FYNNEI come from the germline V gene. As DNA, the CDR3 is TGTGCCAGCAGAAGAACGCAGGGTGAAGAACAGCCCCAGCATTTT. It specifies CASRRTQGEEQPQHF. Variable domain in full (rest from reference TRBV2 and TRBJ1-5): EPEVTQTPSHQVTQMGQEVILRCVPISNHLYFYWYRQILGQKVEFLVSFYNNEISEKSEIFDDQFSVERPDGSNFTLKIRSTKLEDSAMYFCASRRTQGEEQPQHFGDGTRLSIL.

The J gene is TRBJ2-4, the V gene TRBV15, with TRBD1 identical over 7 bases. This CDR3 has 13 residues. The germline CDR1 and CDR2 sequences are LNHNV and YYDKDF (reference sequence). V shed 5 bases and J 5 bases; nucleotides not matched to a gene: 3. CDR3 residues: CATSWQGENIQYF. CDR3 nucleotide sequence: TGTGCCACCAGCTGGCAGGGGGAAAACATTCAGTACTTC.

This clonotype was observed a handful of times. The chain recombines TRBV6-1 with TRBJ2-1, with D hard to call. The V and J ends lost 1 base and 5 bases respectively, with 12 bases between them. This CDR3 is 15 amino acids long. The germline V gene encodes CDR1 MNHNS and CDR2 SASEGT. The CDR3 region has the DNA TGTGCCAGCAGTGAAGGAAGTTTTGCCCACAATGAGCAGTTCTTC. It is translated as CASSEGSFAHNEQFF.

The chain combines TRBV4-2 with TRBJ2-1; D gene unclear. CDR3 length equals 12 residues. Deletions cut 2 bases from V and 11 bases from J, with 10 bases between. Germline CDR1 reads LGHNA; CDR2 reads YNFKEQ. The CDR3 is CASSQRVKQQFF. CDR3 DNA: TGTGCCAGCAGCCAACGCGTGAAGCAGCAGTTCTTC.

The genes are TRBV20-1 and TRBJ2-1; TRBD2 matches 10 bases. CDR3 length equals 16 residues. Trimming cost V 3 bases and J 8 bases; bases outside gene matches: 13. Germline V gene lookup returns CDR1 DFQATT and CDR2 SNEGSKA (reference sequence). CDR3 loop: CSASASGGYPWDEQFF. In DNA, the CDR3 is TGCAGTGCTAGTGCTAGCGGGGGCTACCCTTGGGATGAGCAGTTCTTC.

The chain links TRBV6-6 to TRBJ2-1; a weak D match, TRBD2 (5 bases). From germline, CDR1 is MNHNY and CDR2 SVGAGI (reference sequence). Trimming took 5 bases from V and 9 from J, leaving 14 bases between them. This CDR3 comprises 13 residues. The CDR3 DNA follows: TGTGCCAGCAGTCCCCCGGACCGGGGTGAGCAGTTCTTC. Translation: CASSPPDRGEQFF.

The chain links TRBV20-1 to TRBJ2-5; 11 bases fit TRBD2. The CDR3 loop spans 14 amino acids. Trimming at V came to 5 bases and at J to 3 bases, leaving 5 bases not matched to a gene. CDR1 is DFQATT and CDR2 is SNEGSKA in the germline V gene (reference sequence). The DNA for the CDR3 is TGCAGTGCTCCACTAGCGGGGGCGGAAGAGACCCAGTACTTC. The encoded protein is CSAPLAGAEETQYF.

This clonotype was observed once. A single base separates this from a much larger clone, so it may be a read error. The missing conserved phenylalanine or tryptophan at the end of this CDR3 makes a read error likely. The V gene is TRBV4-1, the J gene TRBJ2-5; TRBD1 agrees at 7 bases. The CDR3 runs 18 residues. V shed 0 bases, J shed 5 bases, and the junction held 15 bases outside the gene matches. CDR1 and CDR2 from the germline V gene are MGHRA and YSYEKL. The CDR3 here is CASSQEIGLGGPGETQYC. The CDR3, as DNA: TGCGCCAGCAGCCAAGAGATTGGGCTAGGGGGCCCAGGGGAGACCCAGTACTGC.

The chain combines TRBV2 with TRBJ1-1, with 8 bases fitting TRBD1. The V segment lost 6 bases and the J segment 4 bases; nucleotides outside the gene matches: 10. The V gene's germline CDR1 is SNHLY and CDR2 FYNNEI. This CDR3 contains 15 residues. The CDR3: CASRTPRTGSTEAFF. CDR3 in DNA: TGTGCCAGCAGGACCCCTCGGACAGGGAGCACTGAAGCTTTCTTT.

CDR3 sequence (DNA): TGCAGTGCTAGAGATCATGGGGACAGGGAGCAGTTCTTC. Its translation: CSARDHGDREQFF. The chain links TRBV20-1 to TRBJ2-1; 8 bases line up with TRBD1. J was trimmed by 10 bases and V by 0 bases; bases with no gene match: 5. CDR3 length: 13 residues. CDR1 DFQATT and CDR2 SNEGSKA come from the germline V gene (reference sequence).

The gene calls are TRBV20-1 and TRBJ1-5, with a possible D match to TRBD1 (5 bases). Germline V gene lookup returns CDR1 DFQATT and CDR2 SNEGSKA (reference sequence). The CDR3 extends over 15 amino acids. V lost 0 bases and J lost 3, with 12 bases in between. The CDR3 sequence: CSARDGGRVNQPQHF. The CDR3 nucleotides are TGCAGTGCTAGAGATGGGGGGAGGGTCAATCAGCCCCAGCATTTT.

The rearrangement uses TRBV5-1 and TRBJ1-2; tentatively, D is TRBD1 (5 bases). Germline V gene data show CDR1 as SGHRS and CDR2 as YFSETQ. CDR3 length equals 15 residues. Trimming pared 0 bases from V and 5 bases from J, leaving 14 bases between. The chain's CDR3 is CASSLAGRGVYGYTF. CDR3 DNA: TGCGCCAGCAGCTTGGCCGGAAGGGGAGTGTATGGCTACACCTTC.

The chain is built from TRBV12-3 or TRBV12-4 and TRBJ1-1, with a weak D call TRBD1 (6 bases). The ends were cut back, 4 bases at V and 4 bases at J, with 10 bases in the middle. The CDR3 spans 13 residues. CDR3 residues: CASSSQGLTEAFF. The CDR3 DNA follows: TGTGCCAGCAGTTCTCAGGGGCTCACTGAAGCTTTCTTT.

This chain joins TRBV6-5 and TRBJ2-5; either TRBD1 or TRBD2 may fit D (5 bases each). V was clipped by 0 bases and J by 5 bases, with 16 bases between them. From germline, CDR1 is MNHEY and CDR2 SVGAGI. CDR3 length equals 16 residues. The CDR3 region has the DNA TGTGCCAGCAGTTACTCGAACGAGGGGATAGGGGAGACCCAGTACTTC. This translates into CASSYSNEGIGETQYF.

The chain employs TRBV7-9 and TRBJ1-2; 10 bases are a match to TRBD1. The germline V gene has CDR1 SEHNR and CDR2 FQNEAQ (reference sequence). V lost 6 bases, J lost 8 bases, and 12 bases stayed unmatched. The CDR3 is made up of 15 amino acids. In nucleotides, the CDR3 is TGTGCCAGCAGGTTCACCGGGACAGGGGCGATCGGCTACACCTTC. Amino acid sequence: CASRFTGTGAIGYTF.

To note about this clonotype: A read error may account for a junction end that differs from germline. The V gene is TRBV6-6, the J gene TRBJ2-4; TRBD1 is a possible D gene (5 bases). The CDR3 runs 15 residues. Germline lookup yields CDR1 MNHNY and CDR2 SVGAGI (reference sequence). In DNA form, the CDR3 reads TGTGCCAGCAGTCACTCAGGGCTAGCCAAAAACATTCAGTACTTC. The encoded protein is CASSHSGLAKNIQYF.